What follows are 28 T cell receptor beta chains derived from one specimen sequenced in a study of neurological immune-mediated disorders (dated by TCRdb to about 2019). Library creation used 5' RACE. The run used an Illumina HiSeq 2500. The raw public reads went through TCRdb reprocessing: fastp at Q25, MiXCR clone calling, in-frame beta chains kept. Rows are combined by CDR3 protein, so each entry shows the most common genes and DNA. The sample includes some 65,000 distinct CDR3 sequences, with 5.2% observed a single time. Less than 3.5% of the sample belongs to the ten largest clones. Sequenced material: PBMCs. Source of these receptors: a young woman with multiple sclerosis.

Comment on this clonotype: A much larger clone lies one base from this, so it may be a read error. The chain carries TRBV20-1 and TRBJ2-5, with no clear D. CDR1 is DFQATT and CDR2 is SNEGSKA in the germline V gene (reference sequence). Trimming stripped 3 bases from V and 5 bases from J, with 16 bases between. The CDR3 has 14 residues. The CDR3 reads CSARPPAVWETQYF. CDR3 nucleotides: TGCAGTGCTAGGCCTCCGGCGGTGTGGGAGACCCAGTACTTC.

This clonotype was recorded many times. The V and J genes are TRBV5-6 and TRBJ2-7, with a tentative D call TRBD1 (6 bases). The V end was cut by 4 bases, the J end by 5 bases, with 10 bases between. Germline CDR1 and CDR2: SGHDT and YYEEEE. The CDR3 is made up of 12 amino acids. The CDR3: CASSPQGNEQYF. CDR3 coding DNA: TGTGCCAGCAGCCCACAGGGAAACGAGCAGTACTTC.

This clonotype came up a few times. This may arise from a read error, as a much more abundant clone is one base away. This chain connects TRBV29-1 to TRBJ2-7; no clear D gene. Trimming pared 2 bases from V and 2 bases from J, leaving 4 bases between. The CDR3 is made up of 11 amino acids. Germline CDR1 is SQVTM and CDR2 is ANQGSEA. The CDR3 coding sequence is TGCAGCGTTGAAACCGCCTACGAGCAGTACTTC. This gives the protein CSVETAYEQYF.

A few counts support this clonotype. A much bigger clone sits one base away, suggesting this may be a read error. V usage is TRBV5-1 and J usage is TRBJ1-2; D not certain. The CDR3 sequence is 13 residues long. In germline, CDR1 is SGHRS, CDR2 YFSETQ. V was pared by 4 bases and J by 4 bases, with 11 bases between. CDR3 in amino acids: CASSRENAYGYTF. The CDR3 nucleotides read TGCGCCAGCAGCCGGGAAAATGCCTATGGCTACACCTTC.

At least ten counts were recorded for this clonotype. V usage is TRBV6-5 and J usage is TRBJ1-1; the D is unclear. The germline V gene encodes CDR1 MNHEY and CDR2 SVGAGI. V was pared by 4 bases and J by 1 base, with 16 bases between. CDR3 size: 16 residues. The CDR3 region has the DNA TGTGCCAGCAGTTTCCCAAGAGGTCCGGGGAACACTGAAGCTTTCTTT. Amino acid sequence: CASSFPRGPGNTEAFF.

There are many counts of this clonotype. The CDR3 region has the DNA TGTGCCAGCAGCCGGACAGAAGTAGCTAACTATGGCTACACCTTC. It translates to CASSRTEVANYGYTF. The chain links TRBV5-4 to TRBJ1-2, with D maybe TRBD1 (6 bases). The ends were cut back, 4 bases at V and 0 bases at J, with 13 bases in the middle. The CDR3 is 15 residues long. The germline gives CDR1 SGHNT, CDR2 YYREEE (reference sequence).

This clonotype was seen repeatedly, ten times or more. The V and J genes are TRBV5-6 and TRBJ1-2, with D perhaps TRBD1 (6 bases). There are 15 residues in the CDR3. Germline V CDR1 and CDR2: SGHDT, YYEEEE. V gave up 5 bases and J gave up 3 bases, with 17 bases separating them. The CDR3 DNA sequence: TGTGCCAGCAGGGAGGAGGGGGAGTGGGACTATGGCTACACCTTC. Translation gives CASREEGEWDYGYTF.

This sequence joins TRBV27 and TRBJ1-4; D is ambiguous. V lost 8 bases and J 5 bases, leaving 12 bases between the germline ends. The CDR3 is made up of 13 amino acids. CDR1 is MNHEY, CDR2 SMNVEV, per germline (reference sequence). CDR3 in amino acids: CASAPGWNEKLFF. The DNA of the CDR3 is TGTGCCAGCGCTCCGGGGTGGAATGAAAAACTGTTTTTT. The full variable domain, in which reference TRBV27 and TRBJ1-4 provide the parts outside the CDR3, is EAQVTQNPRYLITVTGKKLTVTCSQNMNHEYMSWYRQDPGLGLRQIYYSMNVEVTDKGDVPEGYKVSRKEKRNFPLILESPSPNQTSLYFCASAPGWNEKLFFGSGTQLSVL.

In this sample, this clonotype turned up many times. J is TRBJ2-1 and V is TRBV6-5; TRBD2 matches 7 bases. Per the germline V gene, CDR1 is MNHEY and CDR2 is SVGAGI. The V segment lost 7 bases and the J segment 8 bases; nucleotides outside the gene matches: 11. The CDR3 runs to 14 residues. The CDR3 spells CASTDRDYPDEQFF. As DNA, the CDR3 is TGTGCCAGCACCGATAGGGACTACCCCGATGAGCAGTTCTTC.

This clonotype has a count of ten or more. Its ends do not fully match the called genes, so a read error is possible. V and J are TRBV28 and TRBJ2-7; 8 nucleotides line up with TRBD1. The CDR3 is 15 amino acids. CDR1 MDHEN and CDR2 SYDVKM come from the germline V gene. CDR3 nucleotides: TGTGCCAGCAGTTTAGGTTCGACAGGGGCCCAACTCGGGCACTTC. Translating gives CASSLGSTGAQLGHF.

CDR3 nucleotide sequence: TGCAGTGCTAGAGGGGTTTCCGGGGAGCTGTTTTTT. Translation gives CSARGVSGELFF. The chain uses TRBV20-1 and TRBJ2-2; no reliable D call. V was pared by 1 base and J by 6 bases, with 6 bases between. Germline V gives CDR1 DFQATT, CDR2 SNEGSKA (reference sequence). CDR3 length: 12 amino acids.

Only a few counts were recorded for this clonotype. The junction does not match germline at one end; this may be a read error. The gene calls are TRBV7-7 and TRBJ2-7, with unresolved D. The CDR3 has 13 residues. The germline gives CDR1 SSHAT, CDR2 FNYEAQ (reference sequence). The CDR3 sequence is CASSLGTQHEQYF. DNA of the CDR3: TGTGCTAGCAGCTTAGGTACCCAGCACGAGCAGTACTTC.

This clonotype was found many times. The CDR3 region has the DNA TGTGCCAGCGGATTCGGATCGTCGCGTGGCTACACCTTC. Its protein is CASGFGSSRGYTF. The chain employs TRBV5-6 and TRBJ1-2; D remains unclear. This CDR3 spans 13 amino acids. V lost 7 bases and J lost 7, with 17 bases in between. Germline V gene data show CDR1 as SGHDT and CDR2 as YYEEEE.

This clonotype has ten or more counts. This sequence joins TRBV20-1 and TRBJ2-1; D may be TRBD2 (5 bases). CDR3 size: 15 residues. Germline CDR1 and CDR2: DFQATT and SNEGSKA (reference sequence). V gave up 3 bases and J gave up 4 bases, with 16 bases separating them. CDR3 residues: CSARSWTAFYNEQFF. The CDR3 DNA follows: TGCAGTGCTAGGAGTTGGACTGCCTTTTACAATGAGCAGTTCTTC.

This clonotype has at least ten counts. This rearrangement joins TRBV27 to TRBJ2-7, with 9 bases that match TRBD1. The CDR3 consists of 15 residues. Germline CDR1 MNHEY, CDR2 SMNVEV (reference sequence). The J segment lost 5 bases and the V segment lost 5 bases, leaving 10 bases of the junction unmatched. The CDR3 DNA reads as TGTGCCAGCAGTCCTAGGGACAGGGCTTTGGACGAGCAGTACTTC. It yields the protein CASSPRDRALDEQYF.

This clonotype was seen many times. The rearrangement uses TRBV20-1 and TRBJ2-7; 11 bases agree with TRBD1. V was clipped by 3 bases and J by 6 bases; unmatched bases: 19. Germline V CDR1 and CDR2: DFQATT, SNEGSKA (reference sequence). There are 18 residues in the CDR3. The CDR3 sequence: CSASPSFGQGQGVSEQYF. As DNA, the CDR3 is TGCAGTGCTAGCCCTAGTTTCGGCCAGGGACAGGGGGTTTCCGAGCAGTACTTC.

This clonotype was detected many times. CDR3 protein: CASSQGGGTDGYTF. The CDR3 nucleotides are TGTGCCAGCAGCCAAGGCGGGGGGACGGATGGCTACACCTTC. V usage is TRBV7-9 and J usage is TRBJ1-2, with a possible D match to TRBD1 (5 bases). This CDR3 comprises 14 residues. V was shortened by 5 bases and J by 6 bases, with 16 bases between the two germline ends. Germline V gene sequence: CDR1 SEHNR, CDR2 FQNEAQ (reference sequence).

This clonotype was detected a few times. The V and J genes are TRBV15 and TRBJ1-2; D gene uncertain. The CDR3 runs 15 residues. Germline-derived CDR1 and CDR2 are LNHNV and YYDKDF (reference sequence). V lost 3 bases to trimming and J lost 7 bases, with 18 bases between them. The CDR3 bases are TGTGCCACCAGCAGTCCTAGGCCGAGAAACCCTGGCTACACCTTC. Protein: CATSSPRPRNPGYTF.

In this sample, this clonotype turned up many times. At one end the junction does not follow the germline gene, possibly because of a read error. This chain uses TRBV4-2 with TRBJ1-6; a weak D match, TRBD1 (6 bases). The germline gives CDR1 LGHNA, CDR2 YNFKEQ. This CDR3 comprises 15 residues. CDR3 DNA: TGTGCCAGCAGCCAAGATAGGGGGGGCGACTCACCCCTCAACTTT. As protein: CASSQDRGGDSPLNF.

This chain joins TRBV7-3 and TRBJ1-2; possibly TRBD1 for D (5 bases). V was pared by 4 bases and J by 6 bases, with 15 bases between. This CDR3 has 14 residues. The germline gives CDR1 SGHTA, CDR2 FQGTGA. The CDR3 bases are TGTGCCAGCAGCTCGGGGATTCTGGGGGATGGCTACACCTTC. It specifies CASSSGILGDGYTF.

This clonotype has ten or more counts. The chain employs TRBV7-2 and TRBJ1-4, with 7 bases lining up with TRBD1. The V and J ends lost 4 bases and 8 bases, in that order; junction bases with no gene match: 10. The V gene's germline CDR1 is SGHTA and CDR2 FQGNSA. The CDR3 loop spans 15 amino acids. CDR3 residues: CASSSTGDRWEKLFF. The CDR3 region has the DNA TGTGCCAGCAGCTCAACAGGGGATAGATGGGAAAAACTGTTTTTT.

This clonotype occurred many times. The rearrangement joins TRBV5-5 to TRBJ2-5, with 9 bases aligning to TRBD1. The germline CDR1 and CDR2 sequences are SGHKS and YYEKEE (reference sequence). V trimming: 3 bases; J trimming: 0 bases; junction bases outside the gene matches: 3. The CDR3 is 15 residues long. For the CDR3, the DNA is TGTGCCAGCAGCTGGGGACAGGGCTACCAAGAGACCCAGTACTTC. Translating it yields CASSWGQGYQETQYF.

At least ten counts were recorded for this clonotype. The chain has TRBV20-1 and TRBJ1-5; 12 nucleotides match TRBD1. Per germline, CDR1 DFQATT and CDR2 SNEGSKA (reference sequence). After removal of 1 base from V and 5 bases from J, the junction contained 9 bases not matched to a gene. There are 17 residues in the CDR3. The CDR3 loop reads CSARGDRGLSRDQPQHF. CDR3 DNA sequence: TGCAGTGCTAGAGGGGACAGGGGGCTTAGTAGGGATCAGCCCCAGCATTTT.

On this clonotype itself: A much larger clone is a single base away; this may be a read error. The CDR3 DNA is TGTGCCAGCAGCCAAGCAAAGAACACTGAAGCTTTCTTT. Amino acids: CASSQAKNTEAFF. The chain joins TRBV3-1 to TRBJ1-1, with D unclear. The CDR3 runs 13 residues. Germline CDR1 is LGHDT and CDR2 is YNNKEL (reference sequence). Trimming stripped 1 base from V and 1 base from J, with 4 bases between.

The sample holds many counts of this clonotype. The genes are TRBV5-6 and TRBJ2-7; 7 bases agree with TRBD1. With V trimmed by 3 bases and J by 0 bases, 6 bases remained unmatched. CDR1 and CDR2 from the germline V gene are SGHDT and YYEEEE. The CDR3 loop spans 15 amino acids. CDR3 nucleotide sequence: TGTGCCAGCAGCTCAATTGGGACAGCCTCCTACGAGCAGTACTTC. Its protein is CASSSIGTASYEQYF.

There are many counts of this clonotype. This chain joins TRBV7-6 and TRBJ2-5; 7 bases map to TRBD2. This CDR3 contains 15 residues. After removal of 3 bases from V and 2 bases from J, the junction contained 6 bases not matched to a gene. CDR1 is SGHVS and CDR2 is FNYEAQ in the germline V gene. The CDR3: CASSLTPGLQETQYF. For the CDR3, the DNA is TGTGCCAGCAGCTTGACCCCGGGACTACAAGAGACCCAGTACTTC.

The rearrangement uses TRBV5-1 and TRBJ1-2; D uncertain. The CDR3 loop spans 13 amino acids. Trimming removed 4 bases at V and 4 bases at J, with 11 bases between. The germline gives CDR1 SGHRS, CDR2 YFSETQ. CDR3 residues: CASSPYRAYGYTF. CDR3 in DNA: TGCGCCAGCAGCCCCTACAGAGCCTATGGCTACACCTTC.

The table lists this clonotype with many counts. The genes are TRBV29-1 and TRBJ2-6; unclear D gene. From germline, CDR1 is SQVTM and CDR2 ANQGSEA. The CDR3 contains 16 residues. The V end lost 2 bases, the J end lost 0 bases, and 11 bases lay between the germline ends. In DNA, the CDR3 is TGCAGCGTTGAATGGCAGGAGAGCTCTGGGGCCAACGTCCTGACTTTC. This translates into CSVEWQESSGANVLTF.